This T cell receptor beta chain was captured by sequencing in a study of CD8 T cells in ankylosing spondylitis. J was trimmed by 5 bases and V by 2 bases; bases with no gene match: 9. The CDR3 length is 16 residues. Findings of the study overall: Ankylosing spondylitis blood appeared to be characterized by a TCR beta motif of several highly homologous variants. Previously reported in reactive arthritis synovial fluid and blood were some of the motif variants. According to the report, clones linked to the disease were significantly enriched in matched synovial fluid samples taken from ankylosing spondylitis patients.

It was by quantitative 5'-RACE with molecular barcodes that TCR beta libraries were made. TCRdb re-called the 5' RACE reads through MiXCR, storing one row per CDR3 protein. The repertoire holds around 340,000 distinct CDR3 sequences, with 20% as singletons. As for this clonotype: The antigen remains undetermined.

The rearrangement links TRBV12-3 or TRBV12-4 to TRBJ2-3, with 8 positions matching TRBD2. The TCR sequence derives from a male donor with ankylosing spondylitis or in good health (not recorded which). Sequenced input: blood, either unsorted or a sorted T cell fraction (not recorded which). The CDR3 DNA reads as TGTGCCAGCAGTTTACTGCGGGGGGTGATTGGAGATACGCAGTATTTT. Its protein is CASSLLRGVIGDTQYF.